Shown below are 15 T cell receptor beta chains from a single sample sequenced in a study of OX40 agonist ivuxolimab in advanced cancers. Data came from immunoSEQ multiplex PCR; TCRdb stores just in-frame clones and leaves some out. Among 70,000 or so clones listed, 80% to 95% were seen once. The sequencing used CD4+ or CD8+ T cells sorted from blood, collected in a trial of the OX40 agonist ivuxolimab. The origin of the receptors is an adult with an advanced solid tumor such as melanoma, head and neck, liver or kidney cancer.

This chain joins TRBV4-1 and TRBJ2-7; D might be TRBD1 or TRBD2, each matching 5 bases. The CDR3 runs 13 residues. Per germline, CDR1 MGHRA and CDR2 YSYEKL. The V and J ends lost 1 base and 6 bases respectively, with 10 bases between them. The CDR3 DNA is TGCGCCAGCAGCCAAGTGTCGGGGACCGAGCAGTACTTC. Amino acid sequence: CASSQVSGTEQYF.

The rearrangement joins TRBV5-6 to TRBJ2-7, with D unresolved. V dropped 0 bases and J dropped 0 bases, with 4 bases sitting between them. CDR1 SGHDT and CDR2 YYEEEE come from the germline V gene. The CDR3 is 13 residues long. The CDR3: CASSLVGSYEQYF. CDR3 DNA sequence: TGTGCCAGCAGCTTGGTTGGCTCCTACGAGCAGTACTTC.

The chain is built from TRBV5-1 and TRBJ2-2, with 10 bases matching TRBD2. CDR1 is SGHRS, CDR2 YFSETQ, per germline. V lost 1 base to trimming and J lost 7 bases; unmatched junction nucleotides: 7. This CDR3 contains 16 residues. Here the CDR3 reads CASSLTSGESGGELFF. CDR3 nucleotide sequence: TGCGCCAGCAGCTTGACTAGCGGGGAGTCAGGCGGGGAGCTGTTTTTT.

This chain joins TRBV27 and TRBJ2-1; 7 bases are shared with TRBD2. Germline CDR1 reads MNHEY; CDR2 reads SMNVEV (reference sequence). This CDR3 has 15 residues. The ends lost 5 bases at V and 1 base at J; junction bases unmatched: 5. The DNA for the CDR3 is TGTGCCAGCAGTATACTAGCGAGATCCTACAATGAGCAGTTCTTC. Protein product: CASSILARSYNEQFF.

This chain links TRBV2 with TRBJ2-7; the match to TRBD2 covers 11 bases. Germline values: CDR1 SNHLY, CDR2 FYNNEI. The CDR3 totals 16 residues. The V and J ends lost 8 bases and 0 bases, in that order; junction bases with no gene match: 9. The CDR3 DNA is TGTGCCAGCTACGGACTAGCGGGTATTAGCTCCTACGAGCAGTACTTC. It translates to CASYGLAGISSYEQYF.

This chain joins TRBV19 and TRBJ2-7; tentatively, D is TRBD1 (6 bases). V was clipped by 1 base and J by 3 bases, with 10 bases between them. Germline V lookup: CDR1 LNHDA, CDR2 SQIVND (reference sequence). This CDR3 is built from 14 residues. CDR3 residues: CASSIGAQGYEQYF. The CDR3 DNA follows: TGTGCCAGTAGTATAGGAGCACAGGGCTACGAGCAGTACTTC.

The V and J genes are TRBV5-1 and TRBJ1-1; the D gene is possibly TRBD1 (6 bases). Germline V gene lookup returns CDR1 SGHRS and CDR2 YFSETQ. V was pared by 0 bases and J by 5 bases, with 11 bases between. The CDR3 sequence is 14 residues long. Here the CDR3 DNA reads TGCGCCAGCAGCTTGGGGCAGGGGAGAACTGAAGCTTTCTTT. This gives the protein CASSLGQGRTEAFF.

The genes are TRBV7-8 and TRBJ2-3; D is unclear. The V and J ends lost 0 bases and 0 bases respectively, with 4 bases between them. The germline gives CDR1 SGHVS, CDR2 FQNEAQ. This CDR3 comprises 14 residues. In nucleotides, the CDR3 is TGTGCCAGCAGCTTAGCCCCTAGCACAGATACGCAGTATTTT. This codes for CASSLAPSTDTQYF. Together with reference TRBV7-8 and TRBJ2-3, the CDR3 gives the full variable domain: GAGVSQSPRYKVAKRGQDVALRCDPISGHVSLFWYQQALGQGPEFLTYFQNEAQLDKSGLPSDRFFAERPEGSVSTLKIQRTQQEDSAVYLCASSLAPSTDTQYFGPGTRLTVL.

Relative to its sample, this clone is medium-sized. The rearrangement links TRBV19 to TRBJ2-1; 7 positions agree with TRBD1. Trimming at V came to 3 bases and at J to 2 bases, leaving 7 bases not matched to a gene. Germline CDR1 reads LNHDA; CDR2 reads SQIVND (reference sequence). The CDR3 is 16 residues long. CDR3 protein: CASSIRGGFTYNEQFF. CDR3 sequence (DNA): TGTGCCAGTAGTATTCGAGGGGGCTTCACCTACAATGAGCAGTTCTTC.

This chain links TRBV6-5 with TRBJ1-1; D is unclear. CDR3 length: 14 residues. V lost 0 bases and J 0 bases, leaving 5 bases between the germline ends. Per germline, CDR1 MNHEY and CDR2 SVGAGI. Here the CDR3 DNA reads TGTGCCAGCAGTTACTCGGGTATGAACACTGAAGCTTTCTTT. It specifies CASSYSGMNTEAFF.

The chain employs TRBV4-1 and TRBJ2-3; TRBD2 agrees at 12 bases. CDR1 is MGHRA and CDR2 is YSYEKL in the germline V gene. CDR3 length equals 17 residues. V trimming: 3 bases; J trimming: 4 bases; junction bases outside the gene matches: 8. In DNA form, the CDR3 reads TGCGCCAGCAGCCACCCAGGACTAGCGGGGCTCTCAGATACGCAGTATTTT. Translation: CASSHPGLAGLSDTQYF.

V usage is TRBV27 and J usage is TRBJ2-3; D possibly corresponds to TRBD2 (6 bases). The CDR3 contains 15 residues. CDR1 and CDR2 (germline): MNHEY, SMNVEV (reference sequence). The V end lost 5 bases, the J end lost 4 bases, and 16 bases lay between the germline ends. The CDR3 protein is CASSRGVLGSDTQYF. The CDR3 DNA sequence: TGTGCCAGCAGTCGCGGGGTTCTAGGGTCAGATACGCAGTATTTT.

This rearrangement joins TRBV7-3 to TRBJ1-1, with 7 bases aligning to TRBD1. CDR3 length: 12 amino acids. CDR1 is SGHTA and CDR2 is FQGTGA in the germline V gene. V gave up 8 bases and J gave up 11 bases; unmatched junction bases: 11. CDR3 in amino acids: CASLDGQGVAFF. For the CDR3, the DNA is TGTGCCAGCCTCGACGGTCAGGGGGTGGCTTTCTTT.

This chain connects TRBV13 to TRBJ2-2; no firm D call. Between the trimmed V and J ends, which lost 5 bases and 4 bases, there was a span of 5 bases. CDR1 and CDR2 from the germline V gene are PRHDT and FYEKMQ (reference sequence). The CDR3 length is 12 residues. As DNA, the CDR3 is TGTGCCAGCAGCCTTCTCACCGGGGAGCTGTTTTTT. It is translated as CASSLLTGELFF.

The chain is built from TRBV7-2 and TRBJ1-2; D is unclear. The CDR3 totals 13 residues. Germline V gene lookup returns CDR1 SGHTA and CDR2 FQGNSA. V lost 4 bases and J 7 bases, leaving 13 bases between the germline ends. CDR3 in DNA: TGTGCCAGCAGCTACTCACAAACGGCTGGCTACACCTTC. This sequence encodes CASSYSQTAGYTF.